This entry lists 7 T cell receptor beta chains sequenced from one sample in a study of blood T cell repertoires in COVID-19. The data were produced by immunoSEQ multiplex PCR, yet TCRdb's version contains in-frame clones alone and is incomplete. The repertoire consists of some 140,000 clones, with 65% to 90% occurring once and the leading ten covering 9.5% to 13%. The sequencing input was peripheral blood. These receptor sequences come from a woman between 55 and 75 years old with COVID-19, enrolled during active disease.

This rearrangement joins TRBV7-3 to TRBJ2-3; 8 bases match TRBD2. The J segment lost 2 bases and the V segment lost 5 bases, leaving 3 bases of the junction unmatched. The CDR3 totals 14 residues. Germline loops: CDR1 SGHTA, CDR2 FQGTGA. The CDR3 DNA is TGTGCCAGCAGCCCGGGGGGGAACACAGATACGCAGTATTTT. It codes for CASSPGGNTDTQYF.

The CDR3 is CASSQARSTNEKLFF. The CDR3 nucleotides are TGTGCCAGCAGCCAAGCGAGATCAACTAATGAAAAACTGTTTTTT. V is TRBV14 and J is TRBJ1-4; D is ambiguous. This CDR3 spans 15 amino acids. Germline V lookup: CDR1 SGHDN, CDR2 FVKESK. V was pared by 1 base and J by 0 bases, with 6 bases between.

A single count supports this clone. The gene calls are TRBV27 and TRBJ1-5; 7 bases fit TRBD1. Germline assignment: CDR1 MNHEY and CDR2 SMNVEV (reference sequence). The J segment lost 4 bases and the V segment lost 2 bases, leaving 14 bases of the junction unmatched. This CDR3 is built from 18 residues. The chain's CDR3 is CASSLATGPSHRNQPQHF. The CDR3 DNA reads as TGTGCCAGCAGTTTAGCGACAGGGCCCTCTCACCGAAATCAGCCCCAGCATTTT.

This clone was seen a few times. The chain uses TRBV9 and TRBJ1-2; a weak D match, TRBD1 (5 bases). From germline, CDR1 is SGDLS and CDR2 YYNGEE. This CDR3 is 12 amino acids long. Trimming left V 0 bases short and J 7 bases short, with 7 bases between. For the CDR3, the DNA is TGTGCCAGCAGCGTAGCTAGGGGTGGCTACACCTTC. Protein sequence: CASSVARGGYTF.

The gene calls are TRBV5-1 and TRBJ1-1; D ambiguous. Germline loops: CDR1 SGHRS, CDR2 YFSETQ. The CDR3 covers 14 residues. V was cut by 2 bases and J by 5 bases, with 13 bases left in between. The CDR3 loop is CASSLTAGETEAFF. CDR3 bases: TGCGCCAGCAGCTTAACCGCAGGTGAAACTGAAGCTTTCTTT.

The chain carries TRBV10-2 and TRBJ1-1; the match to TRBD1 covers 8 bases. CDR3 size: 14 residues. Germline V gives CDR1 WSHSY, CDR2 SAAADI. V was pared by 0 bases and J by 7 bases, with 4 bases of the junction left unmatched. The CDR3 loop reads CASSESQGAVEAFF. The CDR3 region has the DNA TGCGCCAGCAGTGAGTCGCAGGGGGCAGTTGAAGCTTTCTTT.

The J gene is TRBJ2-7, the V gene TRBV7-2, with TRBD2 as a possible D gene (5 bases). Germline assignment: CDR1 SGHTA and CDR2 FQGNSA. CDR3 length: 15 amino acids. V lost 1 base, J lost 2 bases, and 12 bases lay in between. The CDR3 spells CASSLGGEGPYEQYV. CDR3 DNA sequence: TGTGCCAGCAGCTTAGGAGGTGAGGGCCCCTACGAGCAGTACGTC.